This T cell receptor (beta chain) was sequenced for a study of Ad26.COV2.S vaccination and SARS-CoV-2 variants. Study-wide context: Participant was drawn from the COV1001 Ad26.COV2.S trial arm.

Treatment specified: around 19 received Ad26.COV2.S at low or high dose, single or two shots; 5 received placebo; per-sample allocation not given. After the first vaccine or placebo injection, samples were drawn on day 63. An 18-55-year-old adult in Boston served as donor. Trimming took off 6 bases at V and 7 bases at J, with 9 bases between the two ends. CDR1 is MDHEN and CDR2 is SYDVKM in the germline V gene. The CDR3 has 11 residues. Profiled with immunoSEQ multiplex PCR; TCRdb holds only in-frame clones, not every one. The sample holds 400,000 to 450,000 clones; approximately 90% are singletons and the top ten take 12%.

This TCR was sampled from a person between 18 and 65 years old who received the Ad26.COV2.S COVID-19 vaccine or a placebo. This specimen consisted of peripheral blood, obtained in a trial of Ad26.COV2.S vaccine versus placebo. The chain couples TRBV28 to TRBJ1-2; D is unclear. The CDR3 here is CASSAGGGYTF. The CDR3 DNA follows: TGTGCCAGCAGCGCAGGAGGTGGCTACACCTTC.